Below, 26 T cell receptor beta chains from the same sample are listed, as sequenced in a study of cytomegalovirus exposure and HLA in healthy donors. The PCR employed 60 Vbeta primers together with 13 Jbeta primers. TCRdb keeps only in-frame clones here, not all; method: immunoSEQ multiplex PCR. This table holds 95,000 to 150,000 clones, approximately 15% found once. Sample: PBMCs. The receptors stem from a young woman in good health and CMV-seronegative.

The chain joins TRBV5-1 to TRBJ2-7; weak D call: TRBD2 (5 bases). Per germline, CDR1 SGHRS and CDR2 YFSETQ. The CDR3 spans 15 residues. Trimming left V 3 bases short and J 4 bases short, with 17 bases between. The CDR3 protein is CASSWSPGDLYEQYF. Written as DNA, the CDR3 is TGCGCCAGCAGCTGGAGCCCCGGGGATCTGTACGAGCAGTACTTC.

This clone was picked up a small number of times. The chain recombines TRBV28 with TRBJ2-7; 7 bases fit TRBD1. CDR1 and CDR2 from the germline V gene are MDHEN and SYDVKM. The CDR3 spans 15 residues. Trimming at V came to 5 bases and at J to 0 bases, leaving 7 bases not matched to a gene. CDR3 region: CASSPPDRASYEQYF. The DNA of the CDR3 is TGTGCCAGCAGTCCCCCTGACAGGGCCTCCTACGAGCAGTACTTC.

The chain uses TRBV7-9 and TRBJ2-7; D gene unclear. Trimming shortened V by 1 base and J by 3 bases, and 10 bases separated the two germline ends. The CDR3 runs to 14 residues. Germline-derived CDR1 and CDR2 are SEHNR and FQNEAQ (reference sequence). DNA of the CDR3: TGTGCCAGCAGCTTAGACGGCAGACTCTACGAGCAGTACTTC. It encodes CASSLDGRLYEQYF.

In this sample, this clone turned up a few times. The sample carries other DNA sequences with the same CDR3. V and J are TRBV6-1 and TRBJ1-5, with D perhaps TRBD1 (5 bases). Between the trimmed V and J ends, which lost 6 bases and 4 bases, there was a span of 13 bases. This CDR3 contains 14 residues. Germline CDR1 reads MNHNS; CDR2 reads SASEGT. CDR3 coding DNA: TGTGCCAGCAGCGAGGGAGGGGAGAATCAGCCCCAGCATTTT. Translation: CASSEGGENQPQHF.

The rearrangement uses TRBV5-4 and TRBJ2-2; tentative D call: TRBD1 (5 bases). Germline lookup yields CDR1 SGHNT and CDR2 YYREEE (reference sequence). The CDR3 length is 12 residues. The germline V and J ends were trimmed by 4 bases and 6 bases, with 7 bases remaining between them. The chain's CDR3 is CASSTGAGELFF. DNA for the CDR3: TGTGCCAGCAGCACAGGAGCCGGGGAGCTGTTTTTT. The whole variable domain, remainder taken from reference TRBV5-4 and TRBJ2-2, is ETGVTQSPTHLIKTRGQQVTLRCSSQSGHNTVSWYQQALGQGPQFIFQYYREEENGRGNFPPRFSGLQFPNYSSELNVNALELDDSALYLCASSTGAGELFFGEGSRLTVL.

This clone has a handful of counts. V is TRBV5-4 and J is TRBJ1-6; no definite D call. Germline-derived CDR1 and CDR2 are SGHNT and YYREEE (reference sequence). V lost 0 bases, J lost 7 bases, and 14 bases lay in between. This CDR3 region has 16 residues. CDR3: CASSLGLGGINSPLHF. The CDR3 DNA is TGTGCCAGCAGCTTGGGACTCGGAGGGATCAATTCACCCCTCCACTTT.

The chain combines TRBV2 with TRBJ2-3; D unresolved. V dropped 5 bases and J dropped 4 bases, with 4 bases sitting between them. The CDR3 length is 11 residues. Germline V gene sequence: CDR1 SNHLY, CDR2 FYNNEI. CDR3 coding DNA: TGTGCCAGCAGTATCTCAGATACGCAGTATTTT. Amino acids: CASSISDTQYF.

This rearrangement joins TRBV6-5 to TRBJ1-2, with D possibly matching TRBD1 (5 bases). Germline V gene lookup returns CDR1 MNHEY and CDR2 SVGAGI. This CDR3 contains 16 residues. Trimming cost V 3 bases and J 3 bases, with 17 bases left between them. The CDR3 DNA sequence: TGTGCCAGCAGTTATTCAAAGCGGGGCGGCGACTATGGCTACACCTTC. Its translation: CASSYSKRGGDYGYTF.

This CDR3 is CASSPPNRAGELFF. Written as DNA, the CDR3 is TGTGCCAGCTCACCACCGAACAGGGCCGGGGAACTGTTTTTT. The chain is built from TRBV18 and TRBJ1-4, with a tentative D call TRBD1 (6 bases). Trimming removed 0 bases at V and 12 bases at J, with 14 bases between. CDR1 is KGHSH, CDR2 LQKENI, per germline. This CDR3 has 14 amino acids.

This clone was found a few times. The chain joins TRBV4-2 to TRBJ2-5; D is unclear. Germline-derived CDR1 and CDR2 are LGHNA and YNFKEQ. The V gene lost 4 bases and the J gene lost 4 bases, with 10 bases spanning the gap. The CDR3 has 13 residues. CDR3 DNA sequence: TGTGCCAGCAGCCTATCTCTAGGAGAGACCCAGTACTTC. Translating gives CASSLSLGETQYF.

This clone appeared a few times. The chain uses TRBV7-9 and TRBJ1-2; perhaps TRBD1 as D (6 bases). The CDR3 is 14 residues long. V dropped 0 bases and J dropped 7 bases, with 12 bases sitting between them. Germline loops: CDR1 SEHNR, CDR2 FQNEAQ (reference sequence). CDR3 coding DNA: TGTGCCAGCAGCTTAGCGTCGGGGGGCGTTGGCTACACCTTC. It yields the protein CASSLASGGVGYTF.

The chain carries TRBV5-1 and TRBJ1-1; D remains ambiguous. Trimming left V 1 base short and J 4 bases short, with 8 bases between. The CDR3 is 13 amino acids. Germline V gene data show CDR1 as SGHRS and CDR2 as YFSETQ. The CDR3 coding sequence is TGCGCCAGCAGCTTGCAGGCGAGCACTGAAGCTTTCTTT. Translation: CASSLQASTEAFF.

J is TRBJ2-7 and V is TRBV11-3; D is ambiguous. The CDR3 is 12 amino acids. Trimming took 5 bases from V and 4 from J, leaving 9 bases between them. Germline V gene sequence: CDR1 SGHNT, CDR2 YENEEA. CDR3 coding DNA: TGTGCCAGCAGCCGTTCCGGGTACGAGCAGTACTTC. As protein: CASSRSGYEQYF.

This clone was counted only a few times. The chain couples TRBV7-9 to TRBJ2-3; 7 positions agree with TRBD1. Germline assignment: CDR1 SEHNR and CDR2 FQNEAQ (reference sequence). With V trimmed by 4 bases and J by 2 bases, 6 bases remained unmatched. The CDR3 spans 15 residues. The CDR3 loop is CASSSRQGSTDTQYF. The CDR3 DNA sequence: TGTGCCAGCAGCTCTCGACAGGGATCCACAGATACGCAGTATTTT.

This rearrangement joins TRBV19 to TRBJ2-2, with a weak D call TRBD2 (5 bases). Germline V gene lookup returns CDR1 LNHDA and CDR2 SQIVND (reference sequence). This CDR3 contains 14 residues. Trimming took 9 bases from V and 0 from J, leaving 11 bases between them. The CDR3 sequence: CASLAAPNTGELFF. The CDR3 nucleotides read TGTGCCAGCCTAGCTGCCCCGAACACCGGGGAGCTGTTTTTT.

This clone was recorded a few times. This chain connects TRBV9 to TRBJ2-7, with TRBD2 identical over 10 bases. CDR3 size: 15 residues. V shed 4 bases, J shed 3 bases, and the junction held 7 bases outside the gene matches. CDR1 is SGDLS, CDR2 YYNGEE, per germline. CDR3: CASSPSGSGVYEQYF. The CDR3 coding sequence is TGTGCCAGCAGCCCTAGCGGGAGTGGGGTCTACGAGCAGTACTTC.

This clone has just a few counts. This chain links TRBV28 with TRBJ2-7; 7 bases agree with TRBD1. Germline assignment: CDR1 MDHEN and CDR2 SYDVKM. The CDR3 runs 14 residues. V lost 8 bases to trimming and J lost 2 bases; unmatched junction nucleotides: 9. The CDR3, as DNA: TGTGCCAGCCGGGACAGTCGTAGTACCTACGAGCAGTACTTC. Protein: CASRDSRSTYEQYF.

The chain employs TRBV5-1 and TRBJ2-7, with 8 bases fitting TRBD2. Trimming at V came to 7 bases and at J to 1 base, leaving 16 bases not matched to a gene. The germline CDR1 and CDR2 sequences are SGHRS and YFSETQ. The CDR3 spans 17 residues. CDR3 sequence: CASGIGGDTLLSYEQYF. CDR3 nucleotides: TGCGCCAGCGGAATCGGGGGGGACACGCTTTTATCCTACGAGCAGTACTTC.

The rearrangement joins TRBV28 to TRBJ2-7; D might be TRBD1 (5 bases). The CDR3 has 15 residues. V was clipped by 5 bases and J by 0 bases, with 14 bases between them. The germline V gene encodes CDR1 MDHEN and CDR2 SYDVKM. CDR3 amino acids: CASSPYRRVSYEQYF. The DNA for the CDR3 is TGTGCCAGCAGTCCCTACCGCAGGGTCTCCTACGAGCAGTACTTC.

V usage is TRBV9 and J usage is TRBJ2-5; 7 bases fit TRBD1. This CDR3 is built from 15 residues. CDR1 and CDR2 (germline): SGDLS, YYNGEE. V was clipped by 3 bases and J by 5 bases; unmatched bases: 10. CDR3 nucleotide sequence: TGTGCCAGCAGCGCAGGGGGTGGCAGGGGGGAGACCCAGTACTTC. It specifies CASSAGGGRGETQYF. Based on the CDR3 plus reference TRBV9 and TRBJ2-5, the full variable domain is DSGVTQTPKHLITATGQRVTLRCSPRSGDLSVYWYQQSLDQGLQFLIQYYNGEERAKGNILERFSAQQFPDLHSELNLSSLELGDSALYFCASSAGGGRGETQYFGPGTRLLVL.

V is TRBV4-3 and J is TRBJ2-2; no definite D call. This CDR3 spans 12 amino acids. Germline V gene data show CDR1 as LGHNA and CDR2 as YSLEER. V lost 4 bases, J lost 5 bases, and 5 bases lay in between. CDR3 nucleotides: TGCGCCAGCAGCCCCTTGACCGGGGAGCTGTTTTTT. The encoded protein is CASSPLTGELFF.

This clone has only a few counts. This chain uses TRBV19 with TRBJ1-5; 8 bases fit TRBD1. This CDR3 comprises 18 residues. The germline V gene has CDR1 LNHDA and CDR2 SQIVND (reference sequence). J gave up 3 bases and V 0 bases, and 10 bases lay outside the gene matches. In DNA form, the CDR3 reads TGTGCCAGTAGTATAGAGGGGTTGGGCAGGGGGCCCAATCAGCCCCAGCATTTT. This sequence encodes CASSIEGLGRGPNQPQHF.

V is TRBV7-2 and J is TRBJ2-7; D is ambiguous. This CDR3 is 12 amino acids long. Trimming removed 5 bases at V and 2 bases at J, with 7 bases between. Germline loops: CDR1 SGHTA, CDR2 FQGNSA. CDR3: CASSPNPYEQYF. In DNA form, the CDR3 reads TGTGCCAGCAGCCCCAATCCCTACGAGCAGTACTTC.

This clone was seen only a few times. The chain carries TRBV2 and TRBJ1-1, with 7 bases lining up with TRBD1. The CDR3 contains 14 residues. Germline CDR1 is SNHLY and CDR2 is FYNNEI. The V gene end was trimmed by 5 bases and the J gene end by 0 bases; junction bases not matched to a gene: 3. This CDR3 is CASSTDRLNTEAFF. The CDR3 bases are TGTGCCAGCAGTACGGACAGGTTGAACACTGAAGCTTTCTTT.

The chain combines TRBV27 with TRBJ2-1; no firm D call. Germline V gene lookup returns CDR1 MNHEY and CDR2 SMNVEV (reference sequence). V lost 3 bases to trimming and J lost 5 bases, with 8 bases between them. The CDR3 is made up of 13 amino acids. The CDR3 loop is CASSLSPDNEQFF. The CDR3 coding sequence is TGTGCCAGCAGTTTGTCCCCAGACAATGAGCAGTTCTTC.

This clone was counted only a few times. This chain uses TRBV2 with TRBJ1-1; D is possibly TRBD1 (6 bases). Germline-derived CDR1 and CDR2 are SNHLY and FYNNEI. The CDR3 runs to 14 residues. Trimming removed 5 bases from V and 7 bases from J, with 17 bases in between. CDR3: CASSLRGQTYEAFF. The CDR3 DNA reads TGTGCCAGCAGTTTAAGAGGACAGACTTATGAAGCTTTCTTT.